One and the same sample provided the 10 T cell receptor beta chains below, sequenced in a study of cytomegalovirus exposure and HLA in healthy donors (dated by TCRdb to about 2017). The method was the immunoSEQ multiplex PCR assay. For the multiplex PCR, a mixture combining 60 forward primers for TCR Vbeta segments and 13 reverse primers for TCR Jbeta segments was used. Here the immuneACCESS table is served through TCRdb, limited to in-frame sequences with V and J called. Missing clones are a known gap in these copies; in checked studies unresolved V genes cover under half, and the rest lacks a known reason. The sample includes 180,000 or so clones, with around 75% observed a single time. The ten top clones hold approximately 2.9% of the sample. Sequenced: PBMCs. Every receptor here comes from a female donor in good health and CMV-seronegative.

In this sample, this clone turned up once. The genes are TRBV5-1 and TRBJ2-2, with 7 nucleotides matching TRBD1. The length of the CDR3 is 14 residues. Germline CDR1 and CDR2: SGHRS and YFSETQ. V was pared by 6 bases and J by 2 bases, with 4 bases of the junction left unmatched. The DNA for the CDR3 is TGCGCCAGCAAGGACAGGACCAACACCGGGGAGCTGTTTTTT. Protein sequence: CASKDRTNTGELFF.

This chain joins TRBV4-1 and TRBJ2-7, with 9 bases that match TRBD1. Germline V gene sequence: CDR1 MGHRA, CDR2 YSYEKL. V shed 1 base and J 5 bases; nucleotides not matched to a gene: 6. The CDR3 extends over 15 amino acids. CDR3 in amino acids: CASSQVTGGKDEQYF. CDR3 bases: TGCGCCAGCAGCCAAGTAACAGGGGGCAAGGACGAGCAGTACTTC.

This clone was observed a handful of times. CDR3: CASSPTSGRTKNIQYF. As DNA, the CDR3 is TGCGCCAGCAGCCCGACTAGCGGGAGGACCAAAAACATTCAGTACTTC. V usage is TRBV4-1 and J usage is TRBJ2-4; 13 bases match TRBD2. Trimming took 4 bases from V and 2 from J; bases not matched to a gene: 2. The CDR3 loop spans 16 amino acids. Germline V gives CDR1 MGHRA, CDR2 YSYEKL.

This clone showed up just once. The J gene is TRBJ2-7, the V gene TRBV11-2; D call uncertain. V was pared by 0 bases and J by 5 bases, with 11 bases between. The V gene's germline CDR1 is SGHAT and CDR2 FQNNGV. The CDR3 contains 14 residues. In DNA, the CDR3 is TGTGCCAGCAGCTTAGAGGGCCCAAAGGACGAGCAGTACTTC. It encodes CASSLEGPKDEQYF.

J is TRBJ1-1 and V is TRBV27, with D perhaps TRBD1 (5 bases). Germline CDR1 and CDR2: MNHEY and SMNVEV (reference sequence). The CDR3 is 13 amino acids. With 4 bases removed from V and 2 bases from J, the gap between germline ends came to 8 bases. The CDR3 protein is CASSSRTNTEAFF. CDR3 DNA sequence: TGTGCCAGCAGTTCACGGACAAACACTGAAGCTTTCTTT.

This sequence joins TRBV27 and TRBJ1-4; tentatively, D is TRBD1 (6 bases). Germline CDR1 reads MNHEY; CDR2 reads SMNVEV (reference sequence). The length of the CDR3 is 15 residues. The V gene lost 4 bases and the J gene lost 8 bases, with 17 bases spanning the gap. CDR3 bases: TGTGCCAGCAGTTCCCCCTCGAGGGACAAGGAAAAACTGTTTTTT. Translating gives CASSSPSRDKEKLFF.

This clone occurred a few times. The gene calls are TRBV11-3 and TRBJ2-1, with TRBD1 matching 8 bases. Germline V gene data show CDR1 as SGHNT and CDR2 as YENEEA. The CDR3 sequence is 15 residues long. V lost 4 bases, J lost 4 bases, and 6 bases stayed unmatched. As DNA, the CDR3 is TGTGCCAGCAGCTCAGCCGGGACAGGATACAATGAGCAGTTCTTC. This translates into CASSSAGTGYNEQFF.

The chain uses TRBV4-2 and TRBJ2-2; D ambiguous. This CDR3 comprises 14 residues. The V end was cut by 0 bases, the J end by 6 bases, with 8 bases between. The germline CDR1 and CDR2 sequences are LGHNA and YNFKEQ. The CDR3 coding sequence is TGTGCCAGCAGCCAAGATCTATACGCCGGGGAGCTGTTTTTT. It encodes CASSQDLYAGELFF.

V gene TRBV23-1 combines with J gene TRBJ1-5, with no clear D. TRBV23-1 is an ORF, with its function uncertain. V was clipped by 1 base and J by 0 bases, with 13 bases between them. CDR3 size: 17 residues. CDR3 region: CASSQCPGSYSNQPQHF. Here the CDR3 DNA reads TGCGCCAGCAGTCAATGCCCGGGGTCCTATAGCAATCAGCCCCAGCATTTT.

The chain uses TRBV5-4 and TRBJ2-7; D possibly corresponds to TRBD1 (5 bases). This CDR3 is built from 13 residues. Per germline, CDR1 SGHNT and CDR2 YYREEE (reference sequence). Trimming left V 3 bases short and J 6 bases short, with 13 bases between. This chain's CDR3 is CASSSQITGEQYF. The CDR3 nucleotides read TGTGCCAGCAGCTCACAGATTACAGGCGAGCAGTACTTC. Combining the CDR3 with reference TRBV5-4 and TRBJ2-7 gives the whole variable domain ETGVTQSPTHLIKTRGQQVTLRCSSQSGHNTVSWYQQALGQGPQFIFQYYREEENGRGNFPPRFSGLQFPNYSSELNVNALELDDSALYLCASSSQITGEQYFGPGTRLTVT.